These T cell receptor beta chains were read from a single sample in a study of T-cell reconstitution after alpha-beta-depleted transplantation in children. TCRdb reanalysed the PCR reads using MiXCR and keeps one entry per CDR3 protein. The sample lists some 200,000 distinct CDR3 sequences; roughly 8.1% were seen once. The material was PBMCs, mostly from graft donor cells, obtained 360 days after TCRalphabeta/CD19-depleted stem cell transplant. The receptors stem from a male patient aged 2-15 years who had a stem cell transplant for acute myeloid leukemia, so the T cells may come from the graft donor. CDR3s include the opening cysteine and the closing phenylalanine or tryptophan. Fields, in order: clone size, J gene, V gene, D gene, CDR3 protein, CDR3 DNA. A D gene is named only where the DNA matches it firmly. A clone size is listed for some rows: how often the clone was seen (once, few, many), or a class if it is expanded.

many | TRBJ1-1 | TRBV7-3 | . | CASSPLPGMNTEAFF | TGTGCCAGCAGCCCCCTCCCGGGGATGAACACTGAAGCTTTCTTT
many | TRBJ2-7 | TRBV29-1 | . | CSAATGSYEQYF | TGCAGCGCGGCGACAGGTTCCTACGAGCAGTACTTC
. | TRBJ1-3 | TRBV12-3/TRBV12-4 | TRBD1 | CASSNRQGWNTIYF | TGTGCCAGCAGCAATCGACAGGGGTGGAACACCATATATTTT
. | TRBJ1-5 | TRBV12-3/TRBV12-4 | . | CASTPGTGKGNQPQHF | TGTGCCAGCACCCCTGGCACAGGGAAAGGCAATCAGCCCCAGCATTTT
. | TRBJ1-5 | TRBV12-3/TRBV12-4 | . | CASSSGVAGNQPQHF | TGTGCCAGCAGTTCGGGTGTAGCGGGCAATCAGCCCCAGCATTTT
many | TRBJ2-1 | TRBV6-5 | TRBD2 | CASSYERSGIISYNEQFF | TGTGCCAGCAGTTACGAGCGTAGCGGGATCATCTCCTACAATGAGCAGTTCTTC
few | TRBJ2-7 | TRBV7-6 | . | CASSPTGWEQYF | TGTGCCAGCAGCCCTACAGGGTGGGAGCAGTACTTC
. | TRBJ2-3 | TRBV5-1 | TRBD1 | CASSQTTGVDTQYF | TGCGCCAGCAGCCAAACGACAGGGGTAGATACGCAGTATTTT
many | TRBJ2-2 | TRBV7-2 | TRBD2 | CASSLAALTSGSNTGELFF | TGTGCCAGCAGCTTAGCCGCCCTCACTAGCGGGAGTAACACCGGGGAGCTGTTTTTT
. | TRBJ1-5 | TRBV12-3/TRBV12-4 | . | CASSFGADGQPQHF | TGTGCCAGCAGTTTTGGGGCGGATGGTCAGCCCCAGCATTTT
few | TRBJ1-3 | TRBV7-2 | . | CASRISISSVDTIYF | TGTGCCAGCAGGATCTCAATATCGTCGGTGGACACCATATATTTT
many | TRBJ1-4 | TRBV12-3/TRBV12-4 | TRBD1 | CASSWGTGGKEKLFF | TGTGCCAGCAGTTGGGGGACAGGGGGCAAGGAAAAACTGTTTTTT
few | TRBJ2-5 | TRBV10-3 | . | CAIGGAGSRYQETQYF | TGTGCCATCGGGGGAGCGGGTAGCAGGTACCAAGAGACCCAGTACTTC
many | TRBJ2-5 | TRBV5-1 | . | CASSFATKQETQYF | TGCGCCAGCAGCTTTGCTACCAAACAAGAGACCCAGTACTTC
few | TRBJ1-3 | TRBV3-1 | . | CASSQEQDSSGNTIYF | TGTGCCAGCAGCCAAGAGCAGGACAGCTCTGGAAACACCATATATTTT
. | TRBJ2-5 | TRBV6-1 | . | CASSQPGTQETQYF | TGTGCCAGCAGTCAACCCGGGACCCAAGAGACCCAGTACTTC
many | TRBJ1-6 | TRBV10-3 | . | CAISETGQYSPLHF | TGTGCCATCAGTGAGACCGGACAGTATTCACCCCTCCACTTT
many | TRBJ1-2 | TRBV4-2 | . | CASSPDDYGYTF | TGTGCCAGCAGCCCTGATGACTATGGCTACACCTTC
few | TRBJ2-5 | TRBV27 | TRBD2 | CASSHYSSGGPQETQYF | TGTGCCAGCAGTCACTACTCTAGCGGGGGCCCCCAAGAGACCCAGTACTTC
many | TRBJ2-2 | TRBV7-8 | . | CASIPLRAANTGELFF | TGTGCCAGCATACCTCTCCGGGCGGCGAACACCGGGGAGCTGTTTTTT
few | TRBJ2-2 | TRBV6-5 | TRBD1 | CASSYSTGWAGELFF | TGTGCCAGCAGTTACTCGACAGGGTGGGCTGGGGAGCTGTTTTTT
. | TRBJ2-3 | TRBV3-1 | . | CASSQDGGGDTQYF | TGTGCCAGCAGCCAAGACGGAGGGGGAGATACGCAGTATTTT
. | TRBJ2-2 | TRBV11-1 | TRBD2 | CASSLLAGLAGSNTGELFF | TGTGCCAGCAGCCTATTGGCGGGACTAGCGGGGTCGAACACCGGGGAGCTGTTTTTT
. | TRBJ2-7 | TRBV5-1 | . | CASSWDGSYEQYF | TGCGCCAGCAGCTGGGACGGCTCCTACGAGCAGTACTTC
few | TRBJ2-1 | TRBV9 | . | CASSEGGGDYNEQFF | TGTGCCAGCAGCGAGGGGGGAGGGGACTACAATGAGCAGTTCTTC
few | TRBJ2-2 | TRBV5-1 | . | CASRSSGELFF | TGCGCCAGCAGGTCTTCCGGGGAGCTGTTTTTT
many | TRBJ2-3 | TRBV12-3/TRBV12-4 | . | CASGAGDTQYF | TGTGCCAGTGGAGCGGGAGATACGCAGTATTTT
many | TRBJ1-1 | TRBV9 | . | CASSVGRAVTEAFF | TGTGCCAGCAGCGTAGGACGGGCGGTCACTGAAGCTTTCTTT
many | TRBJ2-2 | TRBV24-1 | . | CATSDTTGKNTGELFF | TGTGCCACCAGTGATACGACAGGCAAGAACACCGGGGAGCTGTTTTTT
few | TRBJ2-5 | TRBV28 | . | CASSPPPWVQETQYF | TGTGCCAGCAGCCCTCCCCCGTGGGTCCAAGAGACCCAGTACTTC
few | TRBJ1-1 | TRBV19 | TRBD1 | CASSPLDRGPAMNTEAFF | TGTGCCAGTAGTCCCCTCGACAGGGGCCCGGCCATGAACACTGAAGCTTTCTTT
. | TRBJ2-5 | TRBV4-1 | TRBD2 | CASSQEASGAQETQYF | TGCGCCAGCAGCCAAGAGGCTAGCGGGGCACAAGAGACCCAGTACTTC
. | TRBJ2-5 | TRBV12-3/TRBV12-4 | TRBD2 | CASSLSASGSETQYF | TGTGCCAGCAGTTTATCGGCTAGCGGGAGTGAGACCCAGTACTTC
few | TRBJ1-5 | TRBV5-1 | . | CASSMTPGAAEPQHF | TGCGCCAGCAGCATGACACCAGGGGCCGCGGAGCCCCAGCATTTT
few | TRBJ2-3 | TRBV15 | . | CATSRGIDTQYF | TGTGCCACCAGCAGGGGGATAGATACGCAGTATTTT
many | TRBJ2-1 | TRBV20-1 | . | CSARGLEPDEQFF | TGCAGTGCTAGAGGCTTGGAGCCAGATGAGCAGTTCTTC